Each of the 19 T cell receptor beta chains below was sequenced from the same sample in a study of beta chain features in type 1 diabetes. Sequencing targeted expressed TCRB transcripts, as all isolated RNA had been reverse transcribed. Sequencing was performed with immunoSEQ multiplex PCR; in TCRdb, only in-frame clones are kept and a portion is missing. Of about 620,000 clones listed, 15% to 19% are singletons. Input material: naive CD4+ T cells from blood. Source of these receptors: a man in his late teens or twenties in good health.

Only one count was recorded for this clone. J is TRBJ1-2 and V is TRBV5-1; TRBD1 agrees at 9 bases. The length of the CDR3 is 17 residues. Trimming took 3 bases from V and 3 from J; bases not matched to a gene: 12. Germline lookup yields CDR1 SGHRS and CDR2 YFSETQ. DNA for the CDR3: TGCGCCAGCAGCTGGGCGGTGGGCCGACAGGGGGACTATGGCTACACCTTC. Translating it yields CASSWAVGRQGDYGYTF. Full variable domain (remainder filled in from reference TRBV5-1 and TRBJ1-2): KAGVTQTPRYLIKTRGQQVTLSCSPISGHRSVSWYQQTPGQGLQFLFEYFSETQRNKGNFPGRFSGRQFSNSRSEMNVSTLELGDSALYLCASSWAVGRQGDYGYTFGSGTRLTVV.

V usage is TRBV5-1 and J usage is TRBJ2-1; no definite D call. The CDR3 contains 15 residues. Germline values: CDR1 SGHRS, CDR2 YFSETQ. With 0 bases removed from V and 2 bases from J, the gap between germline ends came to 9 bases. CDR3 sequence reads: CASSLERSPYNEQFF. Here the CDR3 DNA reads TGCGCCAGCAGCTTGGAACGGTCCCCCTACAATGAGCAGTTCTTC.

This clone turned up a few times. The same CDR3 arises from other DNA sequences in this sample as well. The gene calls are TRBV5-1 and TRBJ1-5; 8 bases match TRBD1. J lost 2 bases, V lost 0 bases, and 1 base had no gene match. Per the germline V gene, CDR1 is SGHRS and CDR2 is YFSETQ. There are 15 residues in the CDR3. For the CDR3, the DNA is TGCGCCAGCAGCTTGGGACAGGGGCGCAATCAGCCCCAGCATTTT. Amino acids: CASSLGQGRNQPQHF.

The genes are TRBV11-3 and TRBJ1-6, with D unclear. The V gene's germline CDR1 is SGHNT and CDR2 YENEEA. V was trimmed by 4 bases and J by 12 bases, leaving 7 bases between them. The CDR3 contains 11 residues. CDR3 region: CASSSVKPLHF. The CDR3 DNA reads TGTGCCAGCAGCTCTGTCAAACCCCTCCACTTT.

This clone was observed a handful of times. This chain uses TRBV28 with TRBJ2-3; TRBD2 might be the D (6 bases). V was clipped by 6 bases and J by 2 bases, with 12 bases between them. This CDR3 region has 14 residues. Germline assignment: CDR1 MDHEN and CDR2 SYDVKM. The CDR3 DNA reads as TGTGCCAGCAGATCCGGGACTGCCACAGATACGCAGTATTTT. Translating gives CASRSGTATDTQYF.

Here the CDR3 reads CASSSGLKINEQFF. The CDR3, as DNA: TGTGCCAGCAGCTCGGGCCTTAAGATCAATGAGCAGTTCTTC. The V and J genes are TRBV7-2 and TRBJ2-1; D is uncertain. Trimming took 4 bases from V and 6 from J, leaving 13 bases between them. From germline, CDR1 is SGHTA and CDR2 FQGNSA. The CDR3 covers 14 residues.

Only a few counts were recorded for this clone. This chain joins TRBV4-3 and TRBJ2-3; tentative D call: TRBD1 (5 bases). Germline CDR1 is LGHNA and CDR2 is YSLEER. V was shortened by 4 bases and J by 4 bases, with 15 bases between the two germline ends. The CDR3 has 15 residues. CDR3 amino acids: CASSPPGSRADTQYF. For the CDR3, the DNA is TGCGCCAGCAGCCCGCCCGGCTCCAGGGCAGATACGCAGTATTTT.

As to this clone: The same CDR3 can be traced to other DNA sequences in this sample. This chain links TRBV5-1 with TRBJ2-1; 8 bases match TRBD1. After removal of 4 bases from V and 6 bases from J, the junction contained 3 bases not matched to a gene. Germline V gene sequence: CDR1 SGHRS, CDR2 YFSETQ. The CDR3 is 13 amino acids. CDR3 region: CASSLGQGNEQFF. DNA for the CDR3: TGCGCCAGCAGCCTAGGACAGGGCAATGAGCAGTTCTTC.

This chain joins TRBV28 and TRBJ2-4, with a possible D match to TRBD1 (6 bases). The germline gives CDR1 MDHEN, CDR2 SYDVKM. Trimming stripped 5 bases from V and 7 bases from J, with 21 bases between. This CDR3 comprises 16 residues. CDR3 DNA: TGTGCCAGCAGTATAGACTCAGTAGGGGGTATCAACATTCAGTACTTC. This translates into CASSIDSVGGINIQYF.

This clone has more than one count but fewer than ten. V is TRBV28 and J is TRBJ2-2; D is ambiguous. This CDR3 is 15 amino acids long. Trimming took off 5 bases at V and 4 bases at J, with 14 bases between the two ends. Germline CDR1 is MDHEN and CDR2 is SYDVKM. The CDR3 here is CASSPYSLTTGELFF. Written as DNA, the CDR3 is TGTGCCAGCAGTCCCTACTCCTTAACCACCGGGGAGCTGTTTTTT.

This clone has only a few counts. V is TRBV7-3 and J is TRBJ2-7; 10 nucleotides agree with TRBD1. The CDR3 has 14 residues. Germline V gives CDR1 SGHTA, CDR2 FQGTGA. Trimming at V came to 2 bases and at J to 6 bases, leaving 4 bases not matched to a gene. CDR3 protein: CASSLGTGAGEQYF. CDR3 DNA: TGTGCCAGCAGCTTAGGGACAGGGGCCGGCGAGCAGTACTTC.

The gene calls are TRBV2 and TRBJ1-2; D gene ambiguous. The CDR3 is made up of 13 amino acids. V was shortened by 0 bases and J by 10 bases, with 12 bases between the two germline ends. Germline-derived CDR1 and CDR2 are SNHLY and FYNNEI. The CDR3 protein is CASSEARVVFYTF. CDR3 DNA sequence: TGTGCCAGCAGTGAAGCGCGTGTAGTTTTCTACACCTTC.

The chain recombines TRBV27 with TRBJ1-2, with a tentative D call TRBD1 (6 bases). CDR1 MNHEY and CDR2 SMNVEV come from the germline V gene (reference sequence). CDR3 length: 14 residues. V was clipped by 5 bases and J by 7 bases, with 17 bases between them. DNA of the CDR3: TGTGCCAGCAGTCCCCGGCGGCAAGGGGGTGGCTACACCTTC. Its protein is CASSPRRQGGGYTF.

This clone was recorded a few times. The J gene is TRBJ1-5, the V gene TRBV7-9, with 8 bases identical to TRBD1. Trimming took 5 bases from V and 4 from J; bases not matched to a gene: 10. Germline lookup yields CDR1 SEHNR and CDR2 FQNEAQ (reference sequence). The CDR3 sequence is 16 residues long. The CDR3 DNA sequence: TGTGCCAGCAGCATAGGCACAGGGGGTAATAATCAGCCCCAGCATTTT. It yields the protein CASSIGTGGNNQPQHF. The variable domain in full, with the rest retrieved from reference TRBV7-9 and TRBJ1-5, is DTGVSQNPRHKITKRGQNVTFRCDPISEHNRLYWYRQTLGQGPEFLTYFQNEAQLEKSRLLSDRFSAERPKGSFSTLEIQRTEQGDSAMYLCASSIGTGGNNQPQHFGDGTRLSIL.

The chain's CDR3 is CASSFTGSNQPQHF. The CDR3 DNA reads TGTGCCAGCAGTTTCACGGGAAGCAATCAGCCCCAGCATTTT. V gene TRBV27 combines with J gene TRBJ1-5; D remains unclear. V was clipped by 3 bases and J by 1 base, with 7 bases between them. The CDR3 consists of 14 residues. The germline V gene has CDR1 MNHEY and CDR2 SMNVEV (reference sequence).

This clone was counted a few times. The rearrangement joins TRBV7-9 to TRBJ2-7; a weak D match, TRBD1 (5 bases). CDR1 is SEHNR and CDR2 is FQNEAQ in the germline V gene (reference sequence). The CDR3 consists of 13 residues. V was cut by 6 bases and J by 6 bases, with 15 bases left in between. Here the CDR3 reads CASSSGPFAEQYF. CDR3 nucleotide sequence: TGTGCCAGCAGTTCAGGGCCCTTTGCCGAGCAGTACTTC.

In its sample, this clone was seen a few times. V usage is TRBV9 and J usage is TRBJ1-1, with D unclear. The CDR3 totals 16 residues. In germline, CDR1 is SGDLS, CDR2 YYNGEE. Trimming pared 4 bases from V and 4 bases from J, leaving 20 bases between. The CDR3, as DNA: TGTGCCAGCAGCTCGTGGGCCCGAGGATCTCCCACTGAAGCTTTCTTT. Encoded protein: CASSSWARGSPTEAFF.

V gene TRBV11-2 combines with J gene TRBJ1-2; tentatively, D is TRBD1 (5 bases). Trimming took off 5 bases at V and 1 base at J, with 11 bases between the two ends. CDR3 size: 14 residues. Germline V gene data show CDR1 as SGHAT and CDR2 as FQNNGV. Written as DNA, the CDR3 is TGTGCCAGCAGCAAACTAGGGGTTAACTATGGCTACACCTTC. Protein: CASSKLGVNYGYTF.

This clone was found a few times. The rearrangement links TRBV29-1 to TRBJ1-1; TRBD1 aligns across 7 bases. Germline V gene lookup returns CDR1 SQVTM and CDR2 ANQGSEA. V was clipped by 5 bases and J by 5 bases; unmatched bases: 8. This CDR3 spans 13 amino acids. The CDR3 loop reads CSVSRGENTEAFF. Written as DNA, the CDR3 is TGCAGCGTTTCCAGGGGGGAGAATACTGAAGCTTTCTTT. Based on the CDR3 plus reference TRBV29-1 and TRBJ1-1, the full variable domain is SAVISQKPSRDICQRGTSLTIQCQVDSQVTMMFWYRQQPGQSLTLIATANQGSEATYESGFVIDKFPISRPNLTFSTLTVSNMSPEDSSIYLCSVSRGENTEAFFGQGTRLTVV.